This TCR beta chain was retrieved from a study of cytomegalovirus exposure and HLA in healthy donors. The study, taken as a whole, reports: A later analysis linked around 15,000 TCR beta sequences to HLA alleles at 0.05 false discovery rate.

As to this clone: Antigen: not known.

Trimming left V 3 bases short and J 3 bases short, with 11 bases between. Germline CDR1 and CDR2: SGHTA and FQGNSA. This CDR3 is 14 amino acids long. Researchers ran the PCR with 60 Vbeta and 13 Jbeta primers. Clones were sequenced by immunoSEQ multiplex PCR, and TCRdb holds only the in-frame ones, with some missing. The profile shows 55,000 to 85,000 clones, roughly 70% of them singletons. Sample: PBMCs. This receptor was taken from a woman aged 40 to 50 in good health and CMV-seropositive. This sequence joins TRBV7-2 and TRBJ1-1, with a tentative D call TRBD1 (5 bases). CDR3 coding DNA: TGTGCCAGCAGCTTGCGAGCGGGGGACACTGAAGCTTTCTTT. The encoded protein is CASSLRAGDTEAFF.